The 6 T cell receptor beta chains below all came from one sample that was sequenced in a study of blood T cell repertoires in COVID-19. This table comes from immunoSEQ multiplex PCR, and its TCRdb copy is limited to in-frame clones, with some not included. The data show a few hundred thousand clones, 70% to 90% seen once. The sample taken for sequencing was peripheral blood. The origin of the receptors is a woman in her 50s with active or convalescent COVID-19.

The chain employs TRBV10-3 and TRBJ1-1; D perhaps matches TRBD1 (5 bases). Germline V lookup: CDR1 ENHRY, CDR2 SYGVKD. This CDR3 has 15 residues. The V gene lost 5 bases and the J gene lost 11 bases, with 24 bases spanning the gap. Here the CDR3 DNA reads TGTGCCATCAGTAACCCCACCGGGACTCTAGAGAACGCTTTCTTT. This codes for CAISNPTGTLENAFF.

This clone was recorded a few times. The rearrangement links TRBV2 to TRBJ2-1, with 9 positions matching TRBD1. V lost 6 bases and J lost 1; bases outside the gene matches: 4. Germline CDR1 SNHLY, CDR2 FYNNEI. The CDR3 runs to 15 residues. The CDR3 DNA follows: TGTGCCAGCAGCTTACAGGGGGCTTCCTACAATGAGCAGTTCTTC. Translated: CASSLQGASYNEQFF. Looking up the rest from reference TRBV2 and TRBJ2-1 gives the full variable domain: EPEVTQTPSHQVTQMGQEVILRCVPISNHLYFYWYRQILGQKVEFLVSFYNNEISEKSEIFDDQFSVERPDGSNFTLKIRSTKLEDSAMYFCASSLQGASYNEQFFGPGTRLTVL.

This chain links TRBV28 with TRBJ1-2; D not resolved. Trimming removed 2 bases at V and 8 bases at J, with 12 bases between. The CDR3 length is 13 residues. The germline gives CDR1 MDHEN, CDR2 SYDVKM. CDR3 nucleotide sequence: TGTGCCAGCAGTTTAACCCTTGCGGGCGGCTACACCTTC. Amino acids: CASSLTLAGGYTF.

V is TRBV4-1 and J is TRBJ2-1, with TRBD2 matching over 11 bases. V lost 3 bases, J lost 1 base, and 5 bases stayed unmatched. This CDR3 spans 17 amino acids. Germline values: CDR1 MGHRA, CDR2 YSYEKL. The CDR3 bases are TGCGCCAGCAGCCAGTATAGCGGGAGGGGGTCCTACAATGAGCAGTTCTTC. This encodes CASSQYSGRGSYNEQFF.

The chain uses TRBV3-1 (or the pseudogene TRBV3-2) and TRBJ1-6, with TRBD1 matching 8 bases. After removal of 5 bases from V and 7 bases from J, the junction contained 7 bases not matched to a gene. CDR1 is LGHDT and CDR2 is YNNKEL in the germline V gene (reference sequence). The CDR3 sequence is 15 residues long. CDR3 sequence reads: CASSTGQGQNSPLHF. CDR3 DNA sequence: TGTGCCAGCAGCACAGGACAGGGACAAAATTCACCCCTCCACTTT.

The sample holds one count of this clone. V gene TRBV5-6 combines with J gene TRBJ2-4; D is perhaps TRBD2 (5 bases). Per the germline V gene, CDR1 is SGHDT and CDR2 is YYEEEE. Trimming left V 0 bases short and J 2 bases short, with 18 bases between. The CDR3 contains 18 residues. CDR3 nucleotide sequence: TGTGCCAGCAGCTTGGCTAGACCTCTTCGGGGTACCAAAAACATTCAGTACTTC. Its translation is CASSLARPLRGTKNIQYF.